This T cell receptor beta chain was captured in a study of beta chain features in type 1 diabetes. Reverse transcription of all isolated RNA meant that expressed TCRB transcripts were sequenced. Sequencing used immunoSEQ multiplex PCR; TCRdb keeps in-frame clones, though not all of them. The repertoire holds around 150,000 clones, with 6.9% as singletons. V lost 4 bases and J 8 bases, leaving 21 bases between the germline ends. The CDR3 loop spans 16 amino acids. CDR1 is SGHVS and CDR2 is FQNEAQ in the germline V gene. This clone was found a few times. Its antigen is as yet unknown. Study-level results: Among all four CD4+ subsets, Type 1 diabetes patients had TCRB CDR3s that were moderately but significantly shorter.

The authors sorted CD4+ naive, central memory, regulatory and stem cell-like memory cells via CD45RO/CCR7/CD25/CD127/CD95/CD27. Without exception, sorted populations had purity beyond 95%. The sequence derives from a woman younger than 45 in good health. The chain combines TRBV7-8 with TRBJ2-1; D perhaps matches TRBD2 (5 bases). Sequencing was done on a sample of central memory CD4+ T cells from blood. The CDR3 nucleotides read TGTGCCAGCAGCTCTGGACTCCCGAGAAACGTCTATGAGCAGTTCTTC. It is translated as CASSSGLPRNVYEQFF. The whole variable domain, remainder taken from reference TRBV7-8 and TRBJ2-1, is GAGVSQSPRYKVAKRGQDVALRCDPISGHVSLFWYQQALGQGPEFLTYFQNEAQLDKSGLPSDRFFAERPEGSVSTLKIQRTQQEDSAVYLCASSSGLPRNVYEQFFGPGTRLTVL.